This TCR beta chain was captured in a study of T-cell memory formation after mild COVID-19. About the study: TCR clusters were largely donor specific.

This clonotype was observed a handful of times. V lost 1 base to trimming and J lost 5 bases, with 11 bases between them. CDR3 length equals 14 residues. In germline, CDR1 is MGHRA, CDR2 YSYEKL. TCRdb processed the 5' RACE reads anew with MiXCR; each CDR3 protein has one entry. In the table there are 550,000 to 700,000 distinct CDR3 sequences, 17% of which are singletons. The chain joins TRBV4-1 to TRBJ1-1; perhaps TRBD1 as D (5 bases). This sequence originates from an adult woman who had mild COVID-19 (a few samples of this study predate the infection). Cell type and time point are not known. The sample comprised PBMCs or a T cell subset sorted from them (not recorded which). As DNA, the CDR3 is TGCGCCAGCAGCCAAGCCCCGACAGTTACTGAAGCTTTCTTT. Translated: CASSQAPTVTEAFF.